One and the same sample provided the 32 T cell receptor beta chains below, sequenced in a study of PD-L1 blockade in urothelial cancer. Time point given: pretreatment peripheral blood. Clones were sequenced by immunoSEQ multiplex PCR, and TCRdb holds only the in-frame ones, with some missing. The table includes under 80,000 clones, around 81% detected once. Sequencing was performed on PBMCs, taken around atezolizumab (anti-PD-L1) treatment. The source is a man between 65 and 85 years old with urothelial cancer.

The V and J genes are TRBV5-1 and TRBJ2-2; weak D call: TRBD1 (6 bases). V was clipped by 4 bases and J by 3 bases, with 13 bases between them. The V gene's germline CDR1 is SGHRS and CDR2 YFSETQ. The CDR3 consists of 15 residues. The CDR3 reads CASSTRDIDTGELFF. As DNA, the CDR3 is TGCGCCAGCAGCACCCGGGACATTGACACCGGGGAGCTGTTTTTT.

The V gene is TRBV9, the J gene TRBJ2-3; D not resolved. Trimming took 0 bases from V and 0 from J, leaving 11 bases between them. The CDR3 is made up of 16 amino acids. The V gene's germline CDR1 is SGDLS and CDR2 YYNGEE. The CDR3 sequence: CASSVGGRFSTDTQYF. The CDR3 DNA reads as TGTGCCAGCAGCGTAGGTGGCAGATTTAGCACAGATACGCAGTATTTT. Full variable domain (remainder filled in from reference TRBV9 and TRBJ2-3): DSGVTQTPKHLITATGQRVTLRCSPRSGDLSVYWYQQSLDQGLQFLIQYYNGEERAKGNILERFSAQQFPDLHSELNLSSLELGDSALYFCASSVGGRFSTDTQYFGPGTRLTVL.

The V and J genes are TRBV4-3 and TRBJ2-7, with TRBD2 matching 7 bases. Germline loops: CDR1 LGHNA, CDR2 YSLEER. Losses at the gene ends were 0 bases for V and 4 bases for J; bases not matched to a gene: 15. CDR3 length equals 18 residues. CDR3 nucleotides: TGCGCCAGCAGCCAAGATCCTTACAATAGCGGGTTTACTTACGAGCAGTACTTC. The encoded protein is CASSQDPYNSGFTYEQYF.

CDR3 sequence: CASSLSPADNNSPLHF. The DNA for the CDR3 is TGCGCCAGCAGCTTGTCGCCAGCGGATAATAATTCACCCCTCCACTTT. The chain links TRBV5-1 to TRBJ1-6; D uncertain. CDR1 is SGHRS, CDR2 YFSETQ, per germline. Between the trimmed V and J ends, which lost 1 base and 5 bases, there was a span of 13 bases. CDR3 length: 16 amino acids. Full variable domain (rest looked up from reference TRBV5-1 and TRBJ1-6): KAGVTQTPRYLIKTRGQQVTLSCSPISGHRSVSWYQQTPGQGLQFLFEYFSETQRNKGNFPGRFSGRQFSNSRSEMNVSTLELGDSALYLCASSLSPADNNSPLHFGNGTRLTVT.

This clone was found once. The rearrangement links TRBV4-1 to TRBJ1-2; a possible D gene is TRBD1 (6 bases). V was cut by 3 bases and J by 0 bases, with 11 bases left in between. Germline CDR1 reads MGHRA; CDR2 reads YSYEKL. The CDR3 sequence is 15 residues long. CDR3 protein: CASSQYRDTNYGYTF. For the CDR3, the DNA is TGCGCCAGCAGCCAGTACCGGGACACTAACTATGGCTACACCTTC.

The chain has TRBV5-1 and TRBJ2-7; 7 positions match TRBD1. The CDR3 consists of 14 residues. After removal of 5 bases from V and 1 base from J, the junction contained 6 bases not matched to a gene. Germline CDR1 is SGHRS and CDR2 is YFSETQ. CDR3 region: CASSYKTGSYEQYF. CDR3 sequence (DNA): TGCGCCAGCAGTTACAAGACAGGGTCCTACGAGCAGTACTTC.

The table lists this clone with a count of one. The chain carries TRBV5-4 and TRBJ2-3; a possible D gene is TRBD1 (6 bases). The CDR3 is 16 amino acids. Germline V gives CDR1 SGHNT, CDR2 YYREEE (reference sequence). Trimming left V 4 bases short and J 5 bases short, with 20 bases between. CDR3 nucleotides: TGTGCCAGCAGCCCATCCAGCGGAGAGGGGGTAGATACGCAGTATTTT. Its translation: CASSPSSGEGVDTQYF.

The chain is built from TRBV28 and TRBJ1-2, with D possibly matching TRBD1 (6 bases). Trimming shortened V by 4 bases and J by 4 bases, and 7 bases separated the two germline ends. Germline lookup yields CDR1 MDHEN and CDR2 SYDVKM. The CDR3 runs to 12 residues. This CDR3 is CASSSRGYGYTF. The DNA for the CDR3 is TGTGCCAGCAGTTCCAGGGGCTATGGCTACACCTTC.

This clone was seen only once. V is TRBV27 and J is TRBJ1-1; weak D call: TRBD1 (6 bases). CDR1 and CDR2 from the germline V gene are MNHEY and SMNVEV (reference sequence). V was shortened by 8 bases and J by 1 base, with 8 bases between the two germline ends. The CDR3 contains 12 residues. CDR3 residues: CASGGRNTEAFF. In DNA form, the CDR3 reads TGTGCCAGCGGGGGCAGGAACACTGAAGCTTTCTTT.

The rearrangement links TRBV2 to TRBJ2-1; 11 positions match TRBD1. The V gene end was trimmed by 3 bases and the J gene end by 9 bases; junction bases not matched to a gene: 7. This CDR3 is 15 amino acids long. Germline V gives CDR1 SNHLY, CDR2 FYNNEI. Here the CDR3 DNA reads TGTGCCAGCAGTGAGAGGGGACAGGGGGACGGTGAGCAGTTCTTC. Its translation: CASSERGQGDGEQFF.

A few counts support this clone. The chain recombines TRBV19 with TRBJ2-1; TRBD2 might be the D (6 bases). Germline CDR1 reads LNHDA; CDR2 reads SQIVND (reference sequence). V dropped 1 base and J dropped 5 bases, with 6 bases sitting between them. The CDR3 runs 13 residues. CDR3 nucleotide sequence: TGTGCCAGTAGTATAGGGACTAACAATGAGCAGTTCTTC. It encodes CASSIGTNNEQFF.

The chain carries TRBV9 and TRBJ2-7, with 12 bases that match TRBD2. Germline V gives CDR1 SGDLS, CDR2 YYNGEE. V shed 5 bases, J shed 4 bases, and the junction held 16 bases outside the gene matches. The CDR3 consists of 18 residues. CDR3 sequence reads: CASSTEGTSGYSRYEQYF. CDR3 coding DNA: TGTGCCAGCAGTACCGAGGGGACTAGCGGGTACTCGAGGTACGAGCAGTACTTC.

V and J are TRBV5-1 and TRBJ2-5; 7 bases line up with TRBD1. The CDR3 has 14 amino acids. Looked up from germline, CDR1 is SGHRS and CDR2 is YFSETQ. V dropped 0 bases and J dropped 2; count of bases not matched to a gene: 1. CDR3 amino acids: CASSLGTGQETQYF. The CDR3 DNA sequence: TGCGCCAGCAGCTTGGGGACAGGACAAGAGACCCAGTACTTC. Full variable domain (remainder filled in from reference TRBV5-1 and TRBJ2-5): KAGVTQTPRYLIKTRGQQVTLSCSPISGHRSVSWYQQTPGQGLQFLFEYFSETQRNKGNFPGRFSGRQFSNSRSEMNVSTLELGDSALYLCASSLGTGQETQYFGPGTRLLVL.

V is TRBV2 and J is TRBJ1-2; 9 positions match TRBD1. The CDR3 consists of 14 residues. V gave up 5 bases and J gave up 7 bases; unmatched junction bases: 8. Germline-derived CDR1 and CDR2 are SNHLY and FYNNEI. The CDR3 loop reads CASSRDRGYGGYTF. CDR3 DNA sequence: TGTGCCAGCAGTAGAGACAGGGGGTATGGTGGCTACACCTTC.

The chain couples TRBV5-1 to TRBJ1-3; 10 bases align to TRBD1. This CDR3 is 17 amino acids long. Germline V gene sequence: CDR1 SGHRS, CDR2 YFSETQ. Trimming at V came to 0 bases and at J to 4 bases, leaving 7 bases not matched to a gene. CDR3 in DNA: TGCGCCAGCAGCTTGGGTTTCGGGACAGGGGCAGGAAACACCATATATTTT. It yields the protein CASSLGFGTGAGNTIYF.

CDR3 nucleotide sequence: TGCGCCAGCAGCCAAGAGGGACAGAAATACTACAATGAGCAGTTCTTC. Amino acids: CASSQEGQKYYNEQFF. The chain links TRBV4-1 to TRBJ2-1; 7 bases are a match to TRBD1. The germline V gene has CDR1 MGHRA and CDR2 YSYEKL. Losses at the gene ends were 0 bases for V and 3 bases for J; bases not matched to a gene: 5. This CDR3 is 16 amino acids long.

This chain joins TRBV19 and TRBJ2-5, with 10 positions matching TRBD1. The CDR3 contains 14 residues. The V gene end was trimmed by 6 bases and the J gene end by 6 bases; junction bases not matched to a gene: 7. CDR1 is LNHDA, CDR2 SQIVND, per germline (reference sequence). CDR3 protein: CASRLTGGAKTQYF. The CDR3 nucleotides read TGTGCCAGTAGATTGACAGGGGGCGCGAAGACCCAGTACTTC. Filled out from reference TRBV19 and TRBJ2-5, the complete variable domain reads DGGITQSPKYLFRKEGQNVTLSCEQNLNHDAMYWYRQDPGQGLRLIYYSQIVNDFQKGDIAEGYSVSREKKESFPLTVTSAQKNPTAFYLCASRLTGGAKTQYFGPGTRLLVL.

A single count supports this clone. The chain employs TRBV5-1 and TRBJ2-5; the match to TRBD2 covers 10 bases. Unmatched junction bases numbered 10, after V lost 2 bases and J lost 3 bases. CDR3 length equals 17 residues. Germline CDR1 is SGHRS and CDR2 is YFSETQ. The CDR3 DNA follows: TGCGCCAGCAGCTTTGGAACCCTTCTAGCGGGAGAAGAGACCCAGTACTTC. It is translated as CASSFGTLLAGEETQYF.

This chain uses TRBV11-2 with TRBJ2-7; TRBD1 aligns across 12 bases. Germline values: CDR1 SGHAT, CDR2 FQNNGV. V lost 2 bases, J lost 6 bases, and 14 bases stayed unmatched. The length of the CDR3 is 18 residues. The CDR3 spells CASSLMAGTGGKAVEQYF. As DNA, the CDR3 is TGTGCCAGCAGCTTAATGGCCGGGACAGGGGGCAAGGCCGTCGAGCAGTACTTC.

This chain uses TRBV4-1 with TRBJ2-6; 8 bases match TRBD1. The CDR3 has 17 residues. From germline, CDR1 is MGHRA and CDR2 YSYEKL. J lost 0 bases, V lost 4 bases, and 5 bases had no gene match. In DNA form, the CDR3 reads TGCGCCAGCAGCCCTGGACAGGGTTCCTCTGGGGCCAACGTCCTGACTTTC. This codes for CASSPGQGSSGANVLTF.

The chain uses TRBV11-2 and TRBJ1-5, with D unclear. Germline CDR1 reads SGHAT; CDR2 reads FQNNGV. CDR3 size: 14 residues. V was pared by 5 bases and J by 9 bases, with 17 bases between. In nucleotides, the CDR3 is TGTGCCAGCAGCACCCCAAGTCCCCCGAGGCCCCAGCATTTT. This gives the protein CASSTPSPPRPQHF.

The genes are TRBV12-5 and TRBJ1-1; D is ambiguous. Germline-derived CDR1 and CDR2 are LGHNT and FRNRAP. The CDR3 has 14 amino acids. V lost 5 bases and J 1 base, leaving 11 bases between the germline ends. This chain's CDR3 is CASGPPDKNTEAFF. In nucleotides, the CDR3 is TGTGCTAGTGGTCCCCCCGACAAGAACACTGAAGCTTTCTTT.

This rearrangement joins TRBV7-9 to TRBJ2-2; 9 nucleotides align to TRBD1. Per the germline V gene, CDR1 is SEHNR and CDR2 is FQNEAQ (reference sequence). The CDR3 runs to 15 residues. V shed 3 bases and J 6 bases; nucleotides not matched to a gene: 5. In DNA, the CDR3 is TGTGCCAGCAGCTTCGGGACAGGGCAGCCCGGGGAGCTGTTTTTT. It yields the protein CASSFGTGQPGELFF.

CDR3 protein: CASSPAGYTEAFF. Here the CDR3 DNA reads TGTGCCAGCAGCCCCGCGGGGTACACTGAAGCTTTCTTT. The chain recombines TRBV7-8 with TRBJ1-1; D call uncertain. The CDR3 is made up of 13 amino acids. Germline assignment: CDR1 SGHVS and CDR2 FQNEAQ. Trimming took off 5 bases at V and 3 bases at J, with 10 bases between the two ends.

The V gene is TRBV6-1, the J gene TRBJ2-2; 11 bases align to TRBD2. The CDR3 covers 15 residues. Trimming took 4 bases from V and 8 from J; bases not matched to a gene: 6. CDR1 is MNHNS and CDR2 is SASEGT in the germline V gene. As DNA, the CDR3 is TGTGCCAGCAGTGTTTATCTAGCGGGGGGTGGGGAGCTGTTTTTT. Amino acids: CASSVYLAGGGELFF.

J is TRBJ2-1 and V is TRBV19; D is undetermined. The CDR3 sequence is 13 residues long. Between the trimmed V and J ends, which lost 0 bases and 4 bases, there was a span of 4 bases. Germline CDR1 is LNHDA and CDR2 is SQIVND (reference sequence). The CDR3 protein is CASSIELYNEQFF. The CDR3 coding sequence is TGTGCCAGTAGTATAGAACTGTACAATGAGCAGTTCTTC.

The chain is built from TRBV13 and TRBJ2-1; TRBD2 aligns across 9 bases. The junction had 10 bases not matched to a gene; V was cut back by 0 bases and J by 7 bases. CDR1 and CDR2 (germline): PRHDT, FYEKMQ (reference sequence). This CDR3 region has 17 residues. CDR3 sequence reads: CASSLGTSGLNGNEQFF. CDR3 DNA: TGTGCCAGCAGCTTAGGGACTAGCGGCCTTAATGGGAATGAGCAGTTCTTC. The full variable domain, with the rest looked up from reference TRBV13 and TRBJ2-1, is AAGVIQSPRHLIKEKRETATLKCYPIPRHDTVYWYQQGPGQDPQFLISFYEKMQSDKGSIPDRFSAQQFSDYHSELNMSSLELGDSALYFCASSLGTSGLNGNEQFFGPGTRLTVL.

This chain joins TRBV10-3 and TRBJ1-2, with TRBD1 identical over 7 bases. Germline V gene lookup returns CDR1 ENHRY and CDR2 SYGVKD. V trimming: 2 bases; J trimming: 4 bases; junction bases outside the gene matches: 7. The CDR3 covers 15 residues. The CDR3 DNA reads as TGTGCCATCAGTGAGCTTCCGGGACAGCCCTATGGCTACACCTTC. Translated, it gives CAISELPGQPYGYTF.

The chain employs TRBV7-6 and TRBJ2-1; TRBD2 agrees at 14 bases. With V trimmed by 5 bases and J by 7 bases, 4 bases remained unmatched. Germline values: CDR1 SGHVS, CDR2 FNYEAQ. CDR3 length: 15 residues. Here the CDR3 reads CASSATSGRGNEQFF. For the CDR3, the DNA is TGTGCCAGCAGCGCGACTAGCGGGAGGGGGAATGAGCAGTTCTTC.

V usage is TRBV5-6 and J usage is TRBJ1-3; no clear D gene. Germline V gene sequence: CDR1 SGHDT, CDR2 YYEEEE. This CDR3 is 13 amino acids long. V lost 1 base and J lost 2, with 4 bases in between. The CDR3 sequence: CASSLSAGNTIYF. The CDR3 DNA reads as TGTGCCAGCAGCTTGTCGGCTGGAAACACCATATATTTT.

The chain recombines TRBV27 with TRBJ2-7; D might be TRBD1 (6 bases). The germline V gene has CDR1 MNHEY and CDR2 SMNVEV (reference sequence). Trimming cost V 6 bases and J 2 bases, with 26 bases left between them. There are 18 residues in the CDR3. The CDR3: CASRWGRQDPRPTYEQYF. The CDR3 nucleotides are TGTGCCAGCAGGTGGGGTCGACAGGACCCCCGACCTACCTACGAGCAGTACTTC.

V gene TRBV7-9 combines with J gene TRBJ2-7; TRBD1 matches 8 bases. J was trimmed by 4 bases and V by 5 bases; bases with no gene match: 7. The CDR3 is 14 residues long. Per the germline V gene, CDR1 is SEHNR and CDR2 is FQNEAQ (reference sequence). The CDR3 region is CASSPGTGIYEQYF. CDR3 sequence (DNA): TGTGCCAGCAGCCCCGGGACAGGTATTTACGAGCAGTACTTC.